The 5 T cell receptor beta chains in this list originate from one sample, sequenced in a study of T cell responses to AZD1222 COVID-19 vaccine (dated by TCRdb to the early 2020s). The time point label, as the study defines it: baseline before first vaccination. The treatment or condition label for this specimen denotes: meningococcal conjugate vaccine given as trial control. The library was obtained by the immunoSEQ multiplex PCR assay. The table was pulled from immuneACCESS by TCRdb, which kept in-frame rearrangements only. Such tables lose some clones; where checked, under half of the loss comes from unresolved V genes, and the rest has no known cause. Present in this sample are 90,000 to 120,000 clones, around 90% of which were seen just once. The ten largest clones capture approximately 3.1% of the sample. Here the sequenced sample was peripheral blood, taken on day 0 of MenACWY control vaccination. The receptors come from an adult in good health.

This clone has only a few counts. The chain combines TRBV28 with TRBJ1-3, with a tentative D call TRBD1 (6 bases). The CDR3 is made up of 17 amino acids. Looked up from germline, CDR1 is MDHEN and CDR2 is SYDVKM. The germline V and J ends were trimmed by 1 base and 0 bases, with 13 bases remaining between them. The CDR3 spells CASSLSGGPSSGNTIYF. Here the CDR3 DNA reads TGTGCCAGCAGTTTATCGGGGGGCCCTAGCTCTGGAAACACCATATATTTT. The variable domain in full, with the rest retrieved from reference TRBV28 and TRBJ1-3, is DVKVTQSSRYLVKRTGEKVFLECVQDMDHENMFWYRQDPGLGLRLIYFSYDVKMKEKGDIPEGYSVSREKKERFSLILESASTNQTSMYLCASSLSGGPSSGNTIYFGEGSWLTVV.

V and J are TRBV5-4 and TRBJ1-4, with TRBD1 matching 7 bases. With V trimmed by 2 bases and J by 5 bases, 3 bases remained unmatched. This CDR3 has 14 residues. Germline V gene lookup returns CDR1 SGHNT and CDR2 YYREEE (reference sequence). The chain's CDR3 is CASSFQGGNEKLFF. In nucleotides, the CDR3 is TGTGCCAGCAGCTTCCAGGGGGGCAATGAAAAACTGTTTTTT.

The V and J genes are TRBV15 and TRBJ2-3, with a possible D match to TRBD1 (5 bases). V shed 0 bases and J shed 10 bases, with 11 bases lying between them. Germline CDR1 is LNHNV and CDR2 is YYDKDF (reference sequence). The CDR3 runs 13 residues. CDR3 loop: CATSRDRTGAQYF. For the CDR3, the DNA is TGTGCCACCAGCAGAGATCGAACAGGCGCGCAGTATTTT. Variable domain in full (rest from reference TRBV15 and TRBJ2-3): DAMVIQNPRYQVTQFGKPVTLSCSQTLNHNVMYWYQQKSSQAPKLLFHYYDKDFNNEADTPDNFQSRRPNTSFCFLDIRSPGLGDTAMYLCATSRDRTGAQYFGPGTRLTVL.

The gene calls are TRBV13 and TRBJ2-2, with D tentatively TRBD2 (6 bases). Trimming pared 1 base from V and 7 bases from J, leaving 10 bases between. The CDR3 contains 14 residues. Germline CDR1 PRHDT, CDR2 FYEKMQ (reference sequence). CDR3 protein: CASSLDGGYGELFF. The CDR3 coding sequence is TGTGCCAGCAGCTTAGACGGGGGATACGGGGAGCTGTTTTTT.

Here the CDR3 DNA reads TGTGCCTGGAGTGCCAAGCGGGGGGTCTACAATGAGCAGTTCTTC. It specifies CAWSAKRGVYNEQFF. This rearrangement joins TRBV30 to TRBJ2-1; 9 positions match TRBD2. Germline values: CDR1 GTSNPN, CDR2 SVGIG (reference sequence). This CDR3 has 15 residues. V lost 1 base to trimming and J lost 3 bases; unmatched junction nucleotides: 4.